This TCR beta chain was sequenced in a study of T cells in Graves' hyperthyroidism and ophthalmopathy (dated by TCRdb to between 2018 and 2021). At the level of the whole study: Peripheral blood was collected at initial diagnosis, before any treatment. To identify distinguishing TCR V-J signatures, a discovery cohort of about a hundred patients was used, comprising 43 with Graves' ophthalmopathy and about 59 with stable Graves' hyperthyroidism. Prospective prediction of ophthalmopathy was tested in an independent validation cohort of some 19 hyperthyroidism patients and 17 patients who later progressed to ophthalmopathy. For training and testing, the approximately 97 patients in the discovery cohort were randomly divided in a 7:3 ratio. In addition, the study compared T-cell repertoires in thyroid tissue and in blood from five to seven Graves' hyperthyroidism patients. Following sampling, methimazole starting at 30 mg daily was given to hyperthyroidism patients, and high-dose intravenous methylprednisolone was given to ophthalmopathy patients. The paper describes TCR Vbeta CDR3 sequencing of 120 to 150 peripheral blood samples, made up of roughly 45 ophthalmopathy patients, 70 to 75 hyperthyroidism patients and 17 progressor patients. Study-wide findings and limitations: Blood samples also contained most of the expanded thyroid clonotypes (frequency above 0.001), which suggests that blood repertoires may reflect thyroid immune responses. In cross-validation, a model built on a 13 V-J signature told ophthalmopathy apart from stable hyperthyroidism with 85% to 90% sensitivity and roughly 83% specificity, and in testing the same model reached 80%/75%. No statistical method was used to set the sample size in advance, and investigators knew the group allocation. In validation, the model predicted progression to ophthalmopathy a median of approximately 6.6 months before onset, with about 70% sensitivity and more than 72% specificity.

Turning to this clonotype: Its target antigen remains unknown. No base-level quality is on record; no much larger clone is a single base apart.

Graves' hyperthyroidism was defined as stable when no progression to ophthalmopathy occurred over 18 months of follow-up. The hyperthyroidism patients were between 18 and 65 years old and newly diagnosed, with a disease duration of less than 2 months. Exclusion was applied to patients with uncontrolled infections, other autoimmune diseases, pregnancy or lactation. Diagnoses relied on clinical symptoms, serum thyroxine and TRAb, thyroid ultrasound and orbital computed tomography. PBMCs were isolated from 8 to 10 ml of fresh peripheral blood by Ficoll-Paque density gradient centrifugation. Total RNA was extracted using Trizol reagent, and RNA quality was assessed on an Agilent 2100 Bioanalyzer. The TCR beta CDR3 regions were amplified from RNA transcripts. A first-round RT-PCR of the TCR CDR3 used the HTBI primer set with the Qiagen OneStep RT-PCR kit. Libraries were constructed in a second round of multiplex PCR, after which size selection and purification were performed. The libraries were sequenced on an Illumina HiSeq2000 using paired-end 100 bp reads. In the original analysis: SOAPnuke was used to process the raw data, with reads discarded if the reads contained adapters or uncalled bases, had a mean Phred below 15, or lacked an exact constant-primer or identifier match. High-quality paired reads were merged using COPE v1.2.5, and each unique nucleotide sequence was defined as a clonotype. MiTCR v1.1 was used to align clonotypes to the IMGT TRBV, TRBD and TRBJ reference segments. Only V-J combinations with frequency above 0.0001, covering about 99% of repertoires, were analysed. The TCS score was defined as the ratio of F50 (clonal expansion) to E x V (chaos), calculated using BLOSUM62-based TCRdist between CDR3 peptides within each V-J. Welch's t-statistics and random forest reduced 450 to 600 V-J features to 10 to 15, which were used in a naive Bayes classifier (R e1071). Using fastp trimming at Q25 and MiXCR clonotype assembly, TCRdb reanalyzed the public sequencing data and kept in-frame beta chains. Merged by CDR3 protein, the rows form single entries marked with the most common genes and DNA. TCRdb's processing, not the authors', yielded these V and J calls. In this sample the table shows some 550,000 distinct CDR3 sequences, less than 25% of which occur a single time. The biggest ten clones account for around 27% of the sample.

The V end loses 2 bases and the J end loses 2 bases, and a stretch of 9 bases separates them. The cysteine opens and the phenylalanine closes a CDR3 of 15 amino acids. The CDR3 DNA has 45 bases and is translated from base 1. From a lookup of the germline V gene, CDR1 and CDR2 are MNHEY and SVGEGT. Sequences were obtained from blood. The receptor chain draws on TRBV6-2 or TRBV6-3 and TRBJ2-2, with the D gene uncertain. The TCR comes from a young man with Graves' hyperthyroidism. CDR3 sequence: CASSYNSFNTGELFF. The nucleotides read TGTGCCAGCAGTTACAACAGCTTTAACACCGGGGAGCTGTTTTTT.